This TCR beta chain was sequenced during a study of blood T cell repertoires in COVID-19 (dated by TCRdb to about 2020). About the study as a whole: Samples covering the acute and convalescent phases of COVID-19 were provided by collaborators in the United States, Italy and Spain. The material from the prospective study consisted of cDNA or gDNA derived from T cells, B-cell-depleted T cells, or PBMCs. Nearly every sample came with metadata listing a de-identified subject ID, COVID-19 status, age in years and sex. HLA class I and class II types, where available, came from metadata supplied by the sample provider rather than from assay-based typing. The samples were drawn from the first 160 participants of the ongoing ImmuneRACE study and from 1,254 subjects provided by 6 global collaborators. Subjects who had been exposed to COVID-19, were actively infected with it, or had recovered from it provided the deeply sampled blood TCRbeta repertoires that made up the dataset. A freely available public database, intended as a resource for researchers studying the immune response to SARS-CoV-2, is where the repertoires were released.

TCRbeta CDR3 regions were amplified from genomic DNA by means of the immunoSEQ Assay, a bias-controlled multiplex PCR. In the authors' own workflow: Within the assay, amplification of reference gene primers was used to estimate how many nucleated cells each sample contained. To quantify the absolute abundance of each unique TCRbeta CDR3 rearrangement, sequence reads were collapsed and filtered. For each sample, productive Simpson clonality was calculated as the square root of Simpson's diversity index over productive rearrangements. TCRdb re-hosts the immuneACCESS table, in-frame sequences only. Its copies lack some clones; in the studies checked, an unresolved V gene accounts for under half of them, and the cause for the rest is not known. V, J and clone size are those of that table, while D and trimming were read from the DNA. The sample yields approximately 140,000 clones; around 85% were counted once. Clones ranked in the top ten supply more than 3% of the sample.

V is shortened by 5 bases, J by 6 bases, and the region joining them spans 15 bases. Reading from cysteine to phenylalanine, the CDR3 counts 14 amino acids. The read is trimmed to its CDR3 DNA, 42 bases read in frame from base 1. As encoded in the germline V gene, CDR1 is SGHTA while CDR2 is FQGTGA. Each collaborating institution followed its own protocols to collect whole blood in K2EDTA tubes. For TCRbeta analysis, collaborators shipped samples in one of three forms: frozen whole blood, isolated PBMCs, or DNA extracted from either of those sample types. Overall results and qualifications from the work: Clinical and demographic metadata were provided uncurated, with the amount varying by source and participant.

This clone was detected once. It has no known antigen specificity. No base quality values were provided; no much bigger clone lies one nucleotide off. The TCR sequence derives from a man in his 70s with acute or convalescent COVID-19. The receptor chain draws on TRBV7-3 and TRBJ2-3; the D region possibly corresponds to TRBD1 (5 bases align). Sequenced material: peripheral blood. The CDR3 has the sequence CASSPQGLQDTQYF. In nucleotides, the sequence is TGTGCCAGCAGCCCGCAGGGCCTTCAGGATACGCAGTATTTT. Where the CDR3 stops, the reference TRBV7-3 and TRBJ2-3 genes take over; the full variable domain is GAGVSQTPSNKVTEKGKYVELRCDPISGHTALYWYRQSLGQGPEFLIYFQGTGAADDSGLPNDRFFAVRPEGSVSTLKIQRTERGDSAVYLCASSPQGLQDTQYFGPGTRLTVL.